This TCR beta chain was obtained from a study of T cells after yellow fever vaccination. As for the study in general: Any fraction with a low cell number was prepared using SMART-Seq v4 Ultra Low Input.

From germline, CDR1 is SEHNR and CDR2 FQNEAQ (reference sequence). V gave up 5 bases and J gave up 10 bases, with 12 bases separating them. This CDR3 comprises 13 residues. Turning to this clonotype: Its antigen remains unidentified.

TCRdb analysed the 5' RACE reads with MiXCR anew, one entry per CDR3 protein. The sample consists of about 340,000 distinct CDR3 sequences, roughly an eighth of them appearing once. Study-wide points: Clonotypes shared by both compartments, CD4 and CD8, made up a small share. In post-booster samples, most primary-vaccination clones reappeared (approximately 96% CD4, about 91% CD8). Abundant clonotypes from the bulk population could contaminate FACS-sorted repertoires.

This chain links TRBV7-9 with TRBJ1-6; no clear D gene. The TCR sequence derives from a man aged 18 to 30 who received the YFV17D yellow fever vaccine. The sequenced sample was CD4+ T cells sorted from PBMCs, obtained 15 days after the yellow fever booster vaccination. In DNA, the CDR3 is TGTGCCAGCAGCCCCGACGGGCCCTCACCCCTCCACTTT. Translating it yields CASSPDGPSPLHF. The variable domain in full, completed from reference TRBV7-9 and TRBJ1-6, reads DTGVSQNPRHKITKRGQNVTFRCDPISEHNRLYWYRQTLGQGPEFLTYFQNEAQLEKSRLLSDRFSAERPKGSFSTLEIQRTEQGDSAMYLCASSPDGPSPLHFGNGTRLTVT.